A single sample is the source of the 11 T cell receptor beta chains below, sequenced in a study of cytomegalovirus exposure and HLA in healthy donors. The PCR made use of 60 Vbeta and 13 Jbeta primers. Profiled with immunoSEQ multiplex PCR; TCRdb holds only in-frame clones, not every one. The table includes about 76,000 clones, around 76% detected once. The sample consisted of PBMCs. These TCRs come from a male donor in good health and CMV-seropositive.

The genes are TRBV7-2 and TRBJ1-4; 8 bases agree with TRBD1. The trim removed 5 bases at V and 4 bases at J, leaving 6 bases unmatched. CDR3 length equals 15 residues. From germline, CDR1 is SGHTA and CDR2 FQGNSA. The CDR3 reads CASSPRGTGNEKLFF. CDR3 nucleotides: TGTGCCAGCAGCCCACGCGGGACAGGTAATGAAAAACTGTTTTTT.

The V call is TRBV11-2, the J call TRBJ2-5, with TRBD2 matching over 7 bases. CDR3 size: 16 residues. V lost 1 base and J lost 5; bases outside the gene matches: 10. Germline-derived CDR1 and CDR2 are SGHAT and FQNNGV. The CDR3 nucleotides are TGTGCCAGCAGCTTAGTTCGGAGCGGGGCTGGTGAGACCCAGTACTTC. Residues: CASSLVRSGAGETQYF.

The chain has TRBV6-5 and TRBJ1-6, with 7 bases lining up with TRBD1. The J segment lost 5 bases and the V segment lost 2 bases, leaving 6 bases of the junction unmatched. The CDR3 has 16 amino acids. CDR1 and CDR2 from the germline V gene are MNHEY and SVGAGI. CDR3 coding DNA: TGTGCCAGCAGTTACGGTCGGGACAGAGATAATTCACCCCTCCACTTT. Its protein product is CASSYGRDRDNSPLHF.

The chain couples TRBV5-6 to TRBJ1-3; the D is unclear. V lost 0 bases and J lost 3, with 10 bases in between. The CDR3 is 15 amino acids. In germline, CDR1 is SGHDT, CDR2 YYEEEE. The CDR3 DNA sequence: TGTGCCAGCAGCTTGGCGGCGGGAGGTGGAAACACCATATATTTT. Translating gives CASSLAAGGGNTIYF. The full variable domain, completed using reference TRBV5-6 and TRBJ1-3, is DAGVTQSPTHLIKTRGQQVTLRCSPKSGHDTVSWYQQALGQGPQFIFQYYEEEERQRGNFPDRFSGHQFPNYSSELNVNALLLGDSALYLCASSLAAGGGNTIYFGEGSWLTVV.

The chain has TRBV6-1 and TRBJ2-5; tentative D call: TRBD2 (6 bases). The CDR3 runs 16 residues. V was cut by 3 bases and J by 4 bases, with 18 bases left in between. CDR1 MNHNS and CDR2 SASEGT come from the germline V gene. The CDR3 loop reads CASSDFWGGIGETQYF. DNA of the CDR3: TGTGCCAGCAGTGATTTTTGGGGAGGCATCGGAGAGACCCAGTACTTC.

V usage is TRBV6-5 and J usage is TRBJ2-7, with 8 bases that match TRBD2. The CDR3 totals 13 residues. V lost 7 bases, J lost 5 bases, and 7 bases stayed unmatched. Per the germline V gene, CDR1 is MNHEY and CDR2 is SVGAGI. Written as DNA, the CDR3 is TGTGCCAGCACCGACGGGGGGGCCCACGAGCAGTACTTC. It yields the protein CASTDGGAHEQYF.

This sequence joins TRBV6-1 and TRBJ2-7; 10 nucleotides agree with TRBD2. V lost 8 bases, J lost 9 bases, and 16 bases stayed unmatched. The CDR3 is 15 residues long. The germline gives CDR1 MNHNS, CDR2 SASEGT. As DNA, the CDR3 is TGTGCCAGCGCCGACCGAACTAGCGGGGCCCTTGGGCAGTACTTC. This gives the protein CASADRTSGALGQYF.

V and J are TRBV18 and TRBJ1-4; tentatively, D is TRBD1 (5 bases). The CDR3 sequence is 16 residues long. V was shortened by 1 base and J by 3 bases, with 12 bases between the two germline ends. Germline V gene sequence: CDR1 KGHSH, CDR2 LQKENI. The CDR3 DNA is TGTGCCAGCTCACCACAAGGGCAGGGCCCTAATGAAAAACTGTTTTTT. Its protein is CASSPQGQGPNEKLFF.

J is TRBJ2-1 and V is TRBV7-9; a possible D gene is TRBD1 (6 bases). Germline V gene data show CDR1 as SEHNR and CDR2 as FQNEAQ (reference sequence). Between the trimmed V and J ends, which lost 8 bases and 0 bases, there was a span of 11 bases. The CDR3 has 14 residues. Here the CDR3 DNA reads TGTGCCAGCGAGGGACAAACCTCCTACAATGAGCAGTTCTTC. Amino acid sequence: CASEGQTSYNEQFF.

V usage is TRBV2 and J usage is TRBJ2-4; D not resolved. Germline V gives CDR1 SNHLY, CDR2 FYNNEI. V lost 7 bases and J lost 0, with 7 bases in between. This CDR3 comprises 13 residues. The CDR3 here is CASTNSAKNIQYF. In nucleotides, the CDR3 is TGTGCCAGCACGAACTCAGCCAAAAACATTCAGTACTTC.

The V call is TRBV27, the J call TRBJ1-3; 9 positions match TRBD1. This CDR3 is built from 14 residues. Losses at the gene ends were 5 bases for V and 4 bases for J; bases not matched to a gene: 3. Germline V gives CDR1 MNHEY, CDR2 SMNVEV (reference sequence). The DNA of the CDR3 is TGTGCCAGCAGTCCCGGGACAGGGGGAAACACCATATATTTT. This encodes CASSPGTGGNTIYF.